What follows is one TCR beta chain and its context. Its antigen is currently unknown. This specimen comes from a study of T cells in Graves' hyperthyroidism and ophthalmopathy. Study-wide results and caveats: Blood held most thyroid clonotypes expanded above 0.001 frequency.

Amplification yielded TCR beta CDR3 regions, with RNA transcripts as the source. First-round RT-PCR with HTBI primers amplified the TCR CDR3 region. TCRdb called the multiplex PCR reads again in MiXCR, with one record for every CDR3 protein. The sample lists some 350,000 distinct CDR3 sequences, 13% to 15% occurring once. V was pared by 8 bases and J by 2 bases, with 2 bases of the junction left unmatched. The CDR3 length is 13 residues. Germline CDR1 is MNHNS and CDR2 is SASEGT. Ophthalmopathy patients had moderate-to-severe active disease, CAS ≥3, NOSPECS ≥4, and disease duration under 3 months. Diagnoses rested on clinical symptoms, serum thyroxine and TRAb, thyroid ultrasound and orbital computed tomography. This sample holds PBMCs from approximately 10 ml fresh peripheral blood.

Sequencing was carried out using blood. The chain combines TRBV6-1 with TRBJ1-4; 7 bases match TRBD1. The clonotype comes from a woman aged 55-70 years with Graves' ophthalmopathy. CDR3 sequence (DNA): TGTGCCAGCCAGACAGGGACTAATGAAAAACTGTTTTTT. This gives the protein CASQTGTNEKLFF.